These T cell receptor beta chains were read from a single sample in a study of Ad26.COV2.S vaccination and SARS-CoV-2 variants. Clones were read by immunoSEQ multiplex PCR, and TCRdb kept only the in-frame ones, dropping some. The table records roughly 92,000 clones, 82% of them present only once. This specimen consisted of peripheral blood, obtained after recovery from COVID-19. These receptors were taken from a human donor who had recovered from COVID-19. Each CDR3 is given with its conserved first and last residue. Fields, in order: clone size, J gene, D gene, V gene, CDR3 DNA, CDR3 protein. D genes are given only for firm matches. Rows may omit the clone size; those that give it use once, few, many or a size class.

>.|TRBJ1-2|.|TRBV5-1
TGCGCCAGCAGCTTGGATTGGGGGGGCGGAAGAATGGCGGGCTACACCTTC
CASSLDWGGGRMAGYTF
>.|TRBJ1-1|.|TRBV19
TGTGCCAGTAGTATATGGGGTGTTGACACTGAAGCTTTCTTT
CASSIWGVDTEAFF
>.|TRBJ2-7|.|TRBV14
TGTGCCAGCAGCCAAGATCGCAGAGGGGATCTCTACGAGCAGTACTTC
CASSQDRRGDLYEQYF
>.|TRBJ2-3|.|TRBV7-9
TGTGCCAGCAGCTTGGGGGAGGTGGTATCAGATACGCAGTATTTT
CASSLGEVVSDTQYF
>once|TRBJ1-1|TRBD1|TRBV11-2
TGTGCCAGCAGCTTTGACACGTCAGACAGGGTACAGGGAGCTTTCTTT
CASSFDTSDRVQGAFF
>.|TRBJ1-2|.|TRBV7-5
TGTGTCAGAAGCTTAGCACAGGGGGCCGGTGGCTACACCTTC
CVRSLAQGAGGYTF
>.|TRBJ1-2|TRBD1|TRBV5-6
TGTGCCAGCAGCCCATCCCCGGGACAGGGGGCATGGAACTATGGCTACACCTTC
CASSPSPGQGAWNYGYTF
>.|TRBJ2-1|.|TRBV2
TGTGCCAGCGTCCCGTGGGAATTACGCGATGAGCAGTTCTTC
CASVPWELRDEQFF
>.|TRBJ2-7|TRBD2|TRBV27
TGTGCCAGCAGTTTCAGCGGGGGCCCCTACGAGCAGTACTTC
CASSFSGGPYEQYF
>.|TRBJ2-1|.|TRBV9
TGTGCCAGCAGCCAGTTCAATGAGCAGTTCTTC
CASSQFNEQFF
>once|TRBJ2-3|TRBD2|TRBV19
TGTGCCAGTAATGACGGGGGGGATACGCAGTATTTT
CASNDGGDTQYF
>.|TRBJ1-4|.|TRBV20-1
TGCAGTGCTAGAGATCTCGAAAAACTGTTTTTT
CSARDLEKLFF
>.|TRBJ1-2|TRBD1|TRBV7-2
TGTGCCAGCAGCTTACGCTCAGACAGGGGAGGCTACACCTTC
CASSLRSDRGGYTF
>once|TRBJ2-1|.|TRBV9
TGTGCCAGCAGCATAGGGGGGGAGCAGTTCTTC
CASSIGGEQFF
>.|TRBJ2-2|.|TRBV19
TGTGCCAGTAGTATAGTGGGGCAGAAATACGGGGAGCTGTTTTTT
CASSIVGQKYGELFF
>.|TRBJ2-7|.|TRBV3-1/TRBV3-2
TGTGCCAGCAGCCAACGGAACTACGAGCAGTACTTC
CASSQRNYEQYF
>.|TRBJ2-4|.|TRBV28
TGTGCCAGCAGTCCCCCCCCCGTAAACATTCAGTACTTC
CASSPPPVNIQYF
>.|TRBJ1-1|TRBD1|TRBV20-1
TGCAGTGCTAGTTCCGCACCGGGACAGGGTTCTGAGAGGATGAACACTGAAGCTTTCTTT
CSASSAPGQGSERMNTEAFF
>once|TRBJ2-7|.|TRBV7-2
TGTGCCAGCAGCTTAGCGAACGCCGTTCAGTACTTC
CASSLANAVQYF
>.|TRBJ2-3|.|TRBV11-2
TGTGCCAGCAGGATTAGGCCCCTGACAGATACGCAGTATTTT
CASRIRPLTDTQYF
>.|TRBJ2-7|.|TRBV21-1
TGTGCCAGCAGCAAAGACGAGAACACGCCCGAGCAGTACTTC
CASSKDENTPEQYF
>.|TRBJ1-4|.|TRBV7-8
TGTGCCAGCAGCTTACCGGACCGAATAGGAGAAAAACTGTTTTTT
CASSLPDRIGEKLFF
>.|TRBJ2-1|TRBD2|TRBV5-1
TGCGCCAGCAGCCCTTCCCATCCGGGACTAGCGGGCCTTAACAATGAGCAGTTCTTC
CASSPSHPGLAGLNNEQFF
>.|TRBJ2-1|.|TRBV12-3/TRBV12-4
TGTGCCAGCACCCTAGGCTCTGGCAATGAGCAGTTCTTC
CASTLGSGNEQFF
>.|TRBJ1-6|.|TRBV7-9
TGTGCCAGCAGCTTAGCGCCGGGAACTAATTCACCCCTCCACTTT
CASSLAPGTNSPLHF
>.|TRBJ2-5|.|TRBV20-1
TGCAGTCCAGGCATCGGGGAGACCCAGTACTTC
CSPGIGETQYF
>.|TRBJ1-2|.|TRBV6-2/TRBV6-3
TGTGCCAGCAGTCAAAACTATGGCTACACCTTC
CASSQNYGYTF
>.|TRBJ1-1|.|TRBV19
TGTGCCAGTAGTATAGGGTGGGAGCCCACTGAAGCTTTCTTT
CASSIGWEPTEAFF
>.|TRBJ1-2|.|TRBV18
TGTGCCAGCTCACCTGACAGCGCCTATGGCTACACCTTC
CASSPDSAYGYTF
>.|TRBJ2-7|.|TRBV11-2
TGTGCCAGCAGCTTAGCATCCGGACCCTACGAGCAGTACTTC
CASSLASGPYEQYF
>.|TRBJ1-2|.|TRBV9
TGTGCCAGCAGCGTAGGTGTGTTGAGTAACTATGGCTACACCTTC
CASSVGVLSNYGYTF
>.|TRBJ2-7|TRBD2|TRBV5-6
TGTGCCAGCAGCCCGCCGACTAGCCCCTACGAGCAGTACTTC
CASSPPTSPYEQYF
>once|TRBJ2-1|.|TRBV5-6
TGTGCCAGCAGCTTGGCCGCAGGGTCCTACAATGAGCAGTTCTTC
CASSLAAGSYNEQFF
>.|TRBJ1-2|TRBD1|TRBV3-1/TRBV3-2
TGTGCCAGCAGCCCGGGACAGGGCCTGGATGGCTACACCTTC
CASSPGQGLDGYTF
>few|TRBJ1-5|TRBD1|TRBV4-1
TGCGCCAGCAGCCAAAACTCAATACAGGGGGCGCCTTTAAATCAGCCCCAGCATTTT
CASSQNSIQGAPLNQPQHF
>.|TRBJ2-7|.|TRBV28
TGTGCCAGCAGTTGGTCCTTCCAGAGCCTCTCATACGAGCAGTACTTC
CASSWSFQSLSYEQYF
>few|TRBJ1-1|.|TRBV3-1/TRBV3-2
TGTGCCAGCAGCCGGGGGGGGACTGAAGCTTTCTTT
CASSRGGTEAFF
>.|TRBJ2-7|.|TRBV11-2
TGTGCCAGCAGCCCTGGGTGGCTGTCCTACGAGCAGTACTTC
CASSPGWLSYEQYF
>.|TRBJ2-1|TRBD2|TRBV5-1
TGCGCCAGCAGCCCCGGCGGGACTAGCGGGAGAATTGAGCAGTTCTTC
CASSPGGTSGRIEQFF
>.|TRBJ2-5|.|TRBV6-5
TGTGCCAGCACCTTAGATTTACAAGAGACCCAGTACTTC
CASTLDLQETQYF
>once|TRBJ2-3|TRBD1|TRBV7-4
TGTGCCAGCACCGGACAGGGGCGTCACACAGATACGCAGTATTTT
CASTGQGRHTDTQYF
>.|TRBJ1-6|.|TRBV20-1
TGCAGTGCTAGTTGGCCGGATAATTCACCCCTCCACTTT
CSASWPDNSPLHF
>.|TRBJ2-2|TRBD1|TRBV5-1
TGCGCCAGCAGGGGACAGGGTGACACCGGGGAGCTGTTTTTT
CASRGQGDTGELFF